This TCR beta chain was retrieved from a study of shared clonotypes between healthy human individuals. Clones were read by immunoSEQ multiplex PCR, and TCRdb kept only the in-frame ones, dropping some. Among about 2.4 million clones listed, about 92% were seen once. This clone was seen only once. From germline, CDR1 is KGHSH and CDR2 LQKENI. V gave up 5 bases and J gave up 6 bases, with 14 bases separating them. This CDR3 is built from 14 residues. This receptor was taken from a man aged 18 to 35 in good health. V is TRBV18 and J is TRBJ1-5; D is possibly TRBD1 (5 bases). Sequences were obtained from naive CD4+ T cells sorted from blood. The subset denotes: CD45RA+ positively selected. The CDR3, as DNA: TGTGCCAGCTCATCCGACAGAAGGGGTCAGCCCCAGCATTTT. This gives the protein CASSSDRRGQPQHF.